The 25 T cell receptor beta chains listed next were all sequenced from one sample in a study of blood T cell repertoires in COVID-19. Clones were sequenced by immunoSEQ multiplex PCR, and TCRdb holds only the in-frame ones, with some missing. Here the sample spans around 280,000 clones, around 88% being singletons. The sequenced sample was PBMCs or T cells enriched from blood (not recorded which). The receptors were sampled from a woman aged 40 to 49 who had recovered from COVID-19.

This sequence joins TRBV27 and TRBJ1-2; possible D gene TRBD1, 6 bases. The ends were cut back, 2 bases at V and 4 bases at J, with 11 bases in the middle. The CDR3 sequence is 14 residues long. Germline assignment: CDR1 MNHEY and CDR2 SMNVEV (reference sequence). The CDR3 sequence: CASSLVGRGYGYTF. CDR3 sequence (DNA): TGTGCCAGCAGTTTAGTGGGCAGGGGCTATGGCTACACCTTC.

This clone was observed a few times. The rearrangement uses TRBV12-5 and TRBJ2-2; 9 bases fit TRBD1. The CDR3 loop spans 14 amino acids. V trimming: 6 bases; J trimming: 3 bases; junction bases outside the gene matches: 2. The germline CDR1 and CDR2 sequences are LGHNT and FRNRAP. The CDR3 here is CASGRQGDTGELFF. The CDR3 region has the DNA TGTGCTAGTGGACGACAGGGGGACACCGGGGAGCTGTTTTTT.

V gene TRBV28 combines with J gene TRBJ2-7; 7 bases map to TRBD1. The junction had 17 bases not matched to a gene; V was cut back by 9 bases and J by 12 bases. The germline gives CDR1 MDHEN, CDR2 SYDVKM. CDR3 length: 13 residues. The CDR3 here is CASRTSGQPVLYF. The CDR3 DNA follows: TGTGCCAGTAGAACCTCGGGACAGCCTGTTTTGTACTTC.

The chain links TRBV1 to TRBJ1-1; the table's TRBD1 call for D was not verified on the DNA. TRBV1 is labeled a pseudogene. The CDR3 is 19 amino acids. The CDR3 loop reads CTSSQGAPLTGDEDTEAFF. The CDR3 DNA follows: TGCACCAGCAGCCAAGGTGCGCCTTTGACAGGGGATGAGGACACTGAAGCTTTCTTT.

The chain links TRBV5-4 to TRBJ2-5, with 8 bases that match TRBD1. The trim removed 4 bases at V and 1 base at J, leaving 6 bases unmatched. In germline, CDR1 is SGHNT, CDR2 YYREEE (reference sequence). The CDR3 has 15 amino acids. The CDR3 is CASSPPGTGQETQYF. CDR3 nucleotide sequence: TGTGCCAGCAGCCCACCGGGGACAGGCCAAGAGACCCAGTACTTC.

The rearrangement uses TRBV29-1 and TRBJ2-1; a possible D gene is TRBD2 (6 bases). The CDR3 length is 13 residues. The germline V gene has CDR1 SQVTM and CDR2 ANQGSEA. V was cut by 2 bases and J by 5 bases, with 10 bases left in between. The CDR3, as DNA: TGCAGCGTTGAACCAGGGAGGAACAATGAGCAGTTCTTC. As protein: CSVEPGRNNEQFF.

The V and J genes are TRBV3-1 (or the pseudogene TRBV3-2) and TRBJ2-6; possible D gene TRBD1, 5 bases. From germline, CDR1 is LGHDT and CDR2 YNNKEL (reference sequence). CDR3 length: 15 amino acids. Trimming left V 4 bases short and J 1 base short, with 8 bases between. Written as DNA, the CDR3 is TGTGCCAGCAGCCCCGCAGGGTCTGGGGCCAACGTCCTGACTTTC. Translation gives CASSPAGSGANVLTF.

This sequence joins TRBV18 and TRBJ2-1; D is perhaps TRBD1 (6 bases). The CDR3 length is 17 residues. The germline V and J ends were trimmed by 2 bases and 2 bases, with 16 bases remaining between them. Germline V gene lookup returns CDR1 KGHSH and CDR2 LQKENI. CDR3 residues: CASSPFVAGAPYNEQFF. CDR3 sequence (DNA): TGTGCCAGCTCACCATTTGTAGCAGGGGCGCCCTACAATGAGCAGTTCTTC.

The chain uses TRBV13 and TRBJ2-5; D may be TRBD2 (5 bases). This CDR3 has 12 amino acids. Trimming took off 5 bases at V and 7 bases at J, with 11 bases between the two ends. Per the germline V gene, CDR1 is PRHDT and CDR2 is FYEKMQ (reference sequence). The CDR3 loop is CASSPRAGTQYF. CDR3 DNA: TGTGCCAGCAGCCCCCGCGCGGGGACCCAGTACTTC.

This chain uses TRBV11-3 with TRBJ2-3; 8 bases match TRBD1. The CDR3 length is 14 residues. The junction had 6 bases not matched to a gene; V was cut back by 4 bases and J by 6 bases. Germline CDR1 SGHNT, CDR2 YENEEA. DNA for the CDR3: TGTGCCAGCAGCTCCGGACAGGGCCGCGATACGCAGTATTTT. This sequence encodes CASSSGQGRDTQYF. The complete variable domain, with remaining parts taken from reference TRBV11-3 and TRBJ2-3, reads EAGVVQSPRYKIIEKKQPVAFWCNPISGHNTLYWYLQNLGQGPELLIRYENEEAVDDSQLPKDRFSAERLKGVDSTLKIQPAELGDSAVYLCASSSGQGRDTQYFGPGTRLTVL.

CDR3 nucleotide sequence: TGTGCCAGCAGCTTAGGTCCGACTAGCGTCACAGATACGCAGTATTTT. Protein product: CASSLGPTSVTDTQYF. This rearrangement joins TRBV7-2 to TRBJ2-3; TRBD2 aligns across 8 bases. Trimming cost V 1 base and J 2 bases; bases outside gene matches: 5. CDR3 length: 16 amino acids. CDR1 SGHTA and CDR2 FQGNSA come from the germline V gene.

The chain is built from TRBV3-1 (or the pseudogene TRBV3-2) and TRBJ1-5; D gene uncertain. The V end lost 1 base, the J end lost 4 bases, and 8 bases lay between the germline ends. The germline gives CDR1 LGHDT, CDR2 YNNKEL (reference sequence). The CDR3 is 14 amino acids. CDR3 bases: TGTGCCAGCAGCCAAGGGGCTACTAATCAGCCCCAGCATTTT. Translated, it gives CASSQGATNQPQHF.

The genes are TRBV23-1 and TRBJ2-7, with D perhaps TRBD1 (5 bases). TRBV23-1 is designated an ORF whose function remains uncertain. The CDR3 is 13 amino acids. V was cut by 6 bases and J by 4 bases, with 13 bases left in between. DNA for the CDR3: TGCGCCAGCAGACCCCCGAAGGGGTACGAGCAGTACTTC. This gives the protein CASRPPKGYEQYF.

This rearrangement joins TRBV28 to TRBJ1-2; 8 bases map to TRBD1. The CDR3 length is 19 residues. Germline CDR1 is MDHEN and CDR2 is SYDVKM. The J segment lost 1 base and the V segment lost 4 bases, leaving 17 bases of the junction unmatched. The CDR3 region is CASSSPGQVLSSINYGYTF. In nucleotides, the CDR3 is TGTGCCAGCAGTTCTCCGGGACAGGTCCTCTCCTCCATTAACTATGGCTACACCTTC.

This clone was found a few times. The rearrangement links TRBV9 to TRBJ2-7; D gene unclear. Germline CDR1 and CDR2: SGDLS and YYNGEE. The CDR3 has 15 amino acids. V was cut by 0 bases and J by 3 bases, with 13 bases left in between. CDR3 protein: CASSVDPSRRYEQYF. Written as DNA, the CDR3 is TGTGCCAGCAGCGTAGACCCGTCGCGGCGCTACGAGCAGTACTTC.

This chain links TRBV3-1 (or the pseudogene TRBV3-2) with TRBJ2-3; D unresolved. Trimming removed 0 bases from V and 4 bases from J, with 8 bases in between. The CDR3 extends over 14 amino acids. Germline V CDR1 and CDR2: LGHDT, YNNKEL (reference sequence). CDR3: CASSQDLAADTQYF. The CDR3 bases are TGTGCCAGCAGCCAAGATCTGGCGGCAGATACGCAGTATTTT.

V usage is TRBV11-2 and J usage is TRBJ1-5, with D maybe TRBD1 (6 bases). Germline lookup yields CDR1 SGHAT and CDR2 FQNNGV. The CDR3 is 15 residues long. Trimming removed 5 bases at V and 3 bases at J, with 14 bases between. CDR3 DNA sequence: TGTGCCAGCAGCCTCGAGGGGGGGAACAATCAGCCCCAGCATTTT. This gives the protein CASSLEGGNNQPQHF.

The chain carries TRBV6-2 or TRBV6-3 and TRBJ2-4, with D perhaps TRBD1 (5 bases). The V end lost 3 bases, the J end lost 8 bases, and 14 bases lay between the germline ends. The CDR3 is made up of 14 amino acids. CDR1 MNHEY and CDR2 SVGEGT come from the germline V gene. The CDR3 DNA reads as TGTGCCAGCAGTTATTTTGCAGGGTCGGACATTCAGTACTTC. Translating gives CASSYFAGSDIQYF.

This clone was seen a handful of times. The chain recombines TRBV4-3 with TRBJ1-6, with 7 bases aligning to TRBD1. J lost 9 bases, V lost 0 bases, and 11 bases had no gene match. Germline V lookup: CDR1 LGHNA, CDR2 YSLEER. The CDR3 consists of 17 residues. The CDR3 here is CASSQDHINRGGSPLHF. The DNA for the CDR3 is TGCGCCAGCAGCCAAGATCACATCAACAGGGGTGGTTCACCCCTCCACTTT.

This clone was recorded only once. This chain joins TRBV24-1 and TRBJ2-7; 10 nucleotides line up with TRBD1. This CDR3 spans 16 amino acids. The germline CDR1 and CDR2 sequences are KGHDR and SFDVKD. With 3 bases clipped from V and 5 bases from J, the junction kept 9 bases outside the gene matches. CDR3 sequence reads: CATSDPGDRGSDEQYF. Written as DNA, the CDR3 is TGTGCCACCAGTGATCCGGGGGACAGGGGATCGGACGAGCAGTACTTC.

Concerning this clone: The sample carries other DNA sequences with the same CDR3. The chain couples TRBV5-1 to TRBJ2-1, with 8 bases that match TRBD1. Germline trimming cut 0 bases from V and 7 bases from J; bases unmatched to any gene: 6. Germline V CDR1 and CDR2: SGHRS, YFSETQ. The CDR3 length is 15 residues. In nucleotides, the CDR3 is TGCGCCAGCAGCTTGGTGGCAGGGGGCCTAAATGAGCAGTTCTTC. This codes for CASSLVAGGLNEQFF.

This chain connects TRBV5-1 to TRBJ2-1; 10 positions agree with TRBD2. V was pared by 4 bases and J by 7 bases, with 11 bases of the junction left unmatched. The CDR3 covers 16 residues. Germline V CDR1 and CDR2: SGHRS, YFSETQ. CDR3: CASSPREREGGNEQFF. The CDR3 DNA sequence: TGCGCCAGCAGCCCCCGTGAGCGGGAGGGCGGTAATGAGCAGTTCTTC.

This clone appeared once. The chain carries TRBV18 and TRBJ1-3, with 8 bases lining up with TRBD1. The V and J ends lost 3 bases and 0 bases, in that order; junction bases with no gene match: 7. CDR1 is KGHSH and CDR2 is LQKENI in the germline V gene. CDR3 length: 17 residues. The CDR3 sequence is CASSPTRTGTSGNTIYF. CDR3 nucleotides: TGTGCCAGCTCACCCACCAGGACAGGGACCTCTGGAAACACCATATATTTT.

The V and J genes are TRBV4-1 and TRBJ2-1, with TRBD2 matching over 7 bases. This CDR3 has 16 residues. J was trimmed by 4 bases and V by 1 base; bases with no gene match: 7. Germline values: CDR1 MGHRA, CDR2 YSYEKL. The CDR3 region is CASSQVTTSAYNEQFF. The CDR3 coding sequence is TGCGCCAGCAGCCAAGTAACAACTAGCGCTTACAATGAGCAGTTCTTC.

The CDR3 protein is CASSQDGGNYGYTF. The CDR3 bases are TGTGCCAGCAGCCAAGACGGAGGGAACTATGGCTACACCTTC. The chain recombines TRBV4-2 with TRBJ1-2; no definite D call. The V and J ends lost 0 bases and 2 bases respectively, with 7 bases between them. The CDR3 covers 14 residues. CDR1 LGHNA and CDR2 YNFKEQ come from the germline V gene.